One sample yielded the 10 T cell receptor beta chains listed below, sequenced in a study of blood T cell repertoires in COVID-19. TCRdb's table, derived via immunoSEQ multiplex PCR, lists solely in-frame clones and lacks some. The sample lists fewer than 60,000 clones; about 89% were seen once. Sample: peripheral blood. Receptors originate from a human donor in a cohort sampled during active COVID-19.

The V and J genes are TRBV6-6 and TRBJ2-1, with D unclear. Germline assignment: CDR1 MNHNY and CDR2 SVGAGI (reference sequence). V shed 6 bases and J shed 4 bases, with 25 bases lying between them. The CDR3 covers 18 residues. This CDR3 reads CASSRRLLTATSYNEQFF. In DNA form, the CDR3 reads TGTGCCAGCAGCCGACGCCTGCTTACAGCAACGAGTTACAATGAGCAGTTCTTC.

The chain carries TRBV12-3 or TRBV12-4 and TRBJ2-7, with no clear D. The CDR3 has 13 residues. Trimming took off 2 bases at V and 6 bases at J, with 11 bases between the two ends. The CDR3 loop is CASSLSSWSEQYF. CDR3 coding DNA: TGTGCCAGCAGTTTATCTTCCTGGAGCGAGCAGTACTTC.

This chain connects TRBV6-6 to TRBJ1-3; D perhaps matches TRBD1 (5 bases). The germline gives CDR1 MNHNY, CDR2 SVGAGI (reference sequence). Between the trimmed V and J ends, which lost 7 bases and 3 bases, there was a span of 10 bases. There are 13 residues in the CDR3. CDR3 sequence (DNA): TGTGCCAGCACCGCGACAGATGGAAACACCATATATTTT. It translates to CASTATDGNTIYF.

The genes are TRBV6-2 or TRBV6-3 and TRBJ2-3; TRBD1 aligns across 9 bases. V lost 4 bases, J lost 7 bases, and 9 bases stayed unmatched. Per the germline V gene, CDR1 is MNHEY and CDR2 is SVGEGT. This CDR3 contains 15 residues. CDR3: CASSSMGTGRNTQYF. As DNA, the CDR3 is TGTGCCAGCAGTTCGATGGGGACAGGGAGAAATACGCAGTATTTT.

This chain joins TRBV5-1 and TRBJ2-3, with 8 bases fitting TRBD1. The CDR3 loop spans 15 amino acids. Trimming cost V 4 bases and J 3 bases; bases outside gene matches: 7. Germline assignment: CDR1 SGHRS and CDR2 YFSETQ. Here the CDR3 reads CASSEDRVDTDTQYF. The CDR3 coding sequence is TGCGCCAGCAGCGAGGACAGGGTAGATACAGATACGCAGTATTTT.

The chain carries TRBV11-2 and TRBJ2-3, with 8 bases matching TRBD2. V was clipped by 5 bases and J by 4 bases; unmatched bases: 17. Germline V lookup: CDR1 SGHAT, CDR2 FQNNGV. CDR3 length equals 18 residues. CDR3 nucleotides: TGTGCCAGCAGCGGCCCAAACCCTGTGGAAGCGGGGGCAGATACGCAGTATTTT. Protein sequence: CASSGPNPVEAGADTQYF.

The V gene is TRBV7-8, the J gene TRBJ1-5; no reliable D call. Germline V CDR1 and CDR2: SGHVS, FQNEAQ. V gave up 2 bases and J gave up 2 bases, with 13 bases separating them. The CDR3 has 16 amino acids. CDR3 protein: CASSLFGGRGNQPQHF. In DNA form, the CDR3 reads TGTGCCAGCAGCTTATTCGGAGGGCGCGGCAATCAGCCCCAGCATTTT.

The CDR3, as DNA: TGTGCCTGTGCACCGAGGCAGGGCCTTGGAAACACCATATATTTT. This gives the protein CACAPRQGLGNTIYF. The V gene is TRBV30, the J gene TRBJ1-3, with D maybe TRBD1 (5 bases). The CDR3 consists of 15 residues. The V end was cut by 6 bases, the J end by 3 bases, with 18 bases between. The germline V gene has CDR1 GTSNPN and CDR2 SVGIG (reference sequence).

The chain has TRBV29-1 and TRBJ2-5, with 7 nucleotides matching TRBD2. In germline, CDR1 is SQVTM, CDR2 ANQGSEA. The length of the CDR3 is 15 residues. V was pared by 6 bases and J by 0 bases, with 10 bases of the junction left unmatched. CDR3 in amino acids: CSVRPRGSNQETQYF. CDR3 in DNA: TGCAGCGTCCGGCCGCGGGGGAGTAACCAAGAGACCCAGTACTTC.

V usage is TRBV9 and J usage is TRBJ2-7, with 7 bases lining up with TRBD2. This CDR3 comprises 15 residues. V trimming: 0 bases; J trimming: 2 bases; junction bases outside the gene matches: 5. The germline CDR1 and CDR2 sequences are SGDLS and YYNGEE. The CDR3 coding sequence is TGTGCCAGCAGCGTAGCCCCGGGACTAACCTACGAGCAGTACTTC. Translated, it gives CASSVAPGLTYEQYF.